The rows below give T cell receptor beta chains drawn from one sample of a study of shared clonotypes between healthy human individuals. Only in-frame clones appear in the TCRdb table, and some are missing; sequencing was by immunoSEQ multiplex PCR. The sample shows over a million clones, more than 75% of them seen only once. Sequenced sample: memory CD4+ T cells from PBMCs. These receptor sequences come from a man between 18 and 29 years old in good health. Some clones in this sample may be carry-over from other donors' samples. CDR3s include the opening cysteine and the closing phenylalanine or tryptophan. A D gene is named only where the DNA matches it firmly. Clone size is given for some rows only: seen once, a few or many times, or a class if the clone is expanded.

CDR3: CASSQRTGGNGYTF
DNA: TGCGCCAGCAGCCAAAGGACAGGGGGCAATGGCTACACCTTC
V: TRBV5-1
size: once
D: TRBD1
J: TRBJ1-2

CDR3: CASSPGQGFGEQYF
DNA: TGTGCCAGCTCACCGGGACAGGGGTTCGGCGAGCAGTACTTC
V: TRBV18
size: -
D: TRBD1
J: TRBJ2-7

CDR3: CASRGQTHEQYF
DNA: TGTGCCAGCCGGGGGCAGACCCACGAGCAGTACTTC
V: TRBV6-5
size: -
D: -
J: TRBJ2-7

CDR3: CASLDRDNYEQYF
DNA: TGTGCCAGCCTGGACAGGGACAACTACGAGCAGTACTTC
V: TRBV28
size: few
D: TRBD1
J: TRBJ2-7

CDR3: CASSRDSYNEQFF
DNA: TGTGCCAGCAGTCGGGACTCCTACAATGAGCAGTTCTTC
V: TRBV7-3
size: -
D: -
J: TRBJ2-1

CDR3: CASTQGPGEKLFF
DNA: TGTGCCAGCACGCAGGGACCGGGTGAAAAACTGTTTTTT
V: TRBV7-6
size: -
D: -
J: TRBJ1-4

CDR3: CSAVENTEAFF
DNA: TGCAGTGCTGTAGAAAACACTGAAGCTTTCTTT
V: TRBV20-1
size: once
D: -
J: TRBJ1-1

CDR3: CASSAPGQRNTEAFF
DNA: TGTGCCAGCAGCGCACCGGGACAGAGGAACACTGAAGCTTTCTTT
V: TRBV5-4
size: -
D: TRBD1
J: TRBJ1-1

CDR3: CASRPSDRGIWKPQHF
DNA: TGTGCCAGTAGACCCTCGGACAGGGGGATATGGAAGCCCCAGCATTTT
V: TRBV19
size: -
D: TRBD1
J: TRBJ1-5

CDR3: CASTRLVGQGTDTQYF
DNA: TGTGCCAGCACCCGCTTAGTTGGACAGGGCACAGATACGCAGTATTTT
V: TRBV7-9
size: -
D: TRBD1
J: TRBJ2-3

CDR3: CASSSRQGSDTQYF
DNA: TGCGCCAGCAGCTCTAGACAGGGTTCAGATACGCAGTATTTT
V: TRBV5-1
size: few
D: TRBD1
J: TRBJ2-3

CDR3: CASSQDWGTGELFF
DNA: TGTGCCAGCAGCCAAGATTGGGGCACCGGGGAGCTGTTTTTT
V: TRBV14
size: few
D: -
J: TRBJ2-2

CDR3: CASSKWGETQYF
DNA: TGTGCCAGCAGCAAGTGGGGGGAGACCCAGTACTTC
V: TRBV11-2
size: -
D: -
J: TRBJ2-5

CDR3: CASSEGVAADGYTF
DNA: TGTGCCAGCAGCGAGGGGGTGGCAGCCGATGGCTACACCTTC
V: TRBV9
size: -
D: -
J: TRBJ1-2

CDR3: CASSETGVPISGNTIYF
DNA: TGTGCCAGCAGTGAGACAGGGGTCCCGATCTCTGGAAACACCATATATTTT
V: TRBV6-1
size: few
D: TRBD1
J: TRBJ1-3

CDR3: CAISEVSGGTDTQYF
DNA: TGTGCCATCAGTGAAGTGTCAGGGGGCACAGATACGCAGTATTTT
V: TRBV10-3
size: -
D: -
J: TRBJ2-3

CDR3: CASARGLNTEAFF
DNA: TGTGCTAGTGCGAGGGGACTTAACACTGAAGCTTTCTTT
V: TRBV12-5
size: few
D: -
J: TRBJ1-1

CDR3: CACRDNTNYGYTF
DNA: TGTGCCTGTCGGGACAACACAAACTATGGCTACACCTTC
V: TRBV30
size: -
D: -
J: TRBJ1-2

CDR3: CASSFLAGGVSGELFF
DNA: TGCGCCAGCAGCTTCCTAGCGGGAGGAGTCTCCGGGGAGCTGTTTTTT
V: TRBV5-1
size: -
D: TRBD2
J: TRBJ2-2

CDR3: CASKENTEAFF
DNA: TGTGCCAGCAAGGAGAACACTGAAGCTTTCTTT
V: TRBV2
size: -
D: -
J: TRBJ1-1

CDR3: CASSREREDEQFF
DNA: TGTGCCAGCAGCCGCGAGCGGGAGGATGAGCAGTTCTTC
V: TRBV7-2
size: -
D: TRBD2
J: TRBJ2-1

CDR3: CAISESRENEQFF
DNA: TGTGCCATCAGTGAGTCCAGGGAGAATGAGCAGTTCTTC
V: TRBV10-3
size: -
D: -
J: TRBJ2-1

CDR3: CASSYRGDTEAFF
DNA: TGTGCCAGCAGCTATCGGGGGGACACTGAAGCTTTCTTT
V: TRBV7-9
size: few
D: -
J: TRBJ1-1

CDR3: CASSVRDTQYF
DNA: TGTGCCAGCAGCGTACGAGATACGCAGTATTTT
V: TRBV2
size: -
D: -
J: TRBJ2-3

CDR3: CAWETSGRSWEQFF
DNA: TGTGCCTGGGAGACTAGCGGGAGATCTTGGGAGCAGTTCTTC
V: TRBV30
size: -
D: TRBD2
J: TRBJ2-1

CDR3: CASSVDRDQPQHF
DNA: TGTGCCAGCAGTGTAGACAGGGATCAGCCCCAGCATTTT
V: TRBV2
size: -
D: TRBD1
J: TRBJ1-5

CDR3: CSVEWVTGELFF
DNA: TGCAGCGTTGAATGGGTGACCGGGGAGCTGTTTTTT
V: TRBV29-1
size: -
D: -
J: TRBJ2-2

CDR3: CASSLFGQGLAEAFF
DNA: TGTGCCAGCAGTTTATTTGGGCAGGGTTTGGCTGAAGCTTTCTTT
V: TRBV28
size: once
D: -
J: TRBJ1-1